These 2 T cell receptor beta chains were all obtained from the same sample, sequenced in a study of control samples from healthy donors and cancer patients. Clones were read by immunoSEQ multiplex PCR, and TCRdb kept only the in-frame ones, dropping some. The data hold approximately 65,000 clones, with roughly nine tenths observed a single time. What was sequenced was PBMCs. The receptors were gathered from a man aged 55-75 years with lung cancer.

Here the CDR3 DNA reads TGTGCCAGCAGCCAAGGGATGGACAATCAGCCCCAGCATTTT. Translating it yields CASSQGMDNQPQHF. The chain is built from TRBV3-1 (or the pseudogene TRBV3-2) and TRBJ1-5; D remains ambiguous. The germline V gene encodes CDR1 LGHDT and CDR2 YNNKEL (reference sequence). This CDR3 region has 14 residues. Between the trimmed V and J ends, which lost 1 base and 3 bases, there was a span of 7 bases.

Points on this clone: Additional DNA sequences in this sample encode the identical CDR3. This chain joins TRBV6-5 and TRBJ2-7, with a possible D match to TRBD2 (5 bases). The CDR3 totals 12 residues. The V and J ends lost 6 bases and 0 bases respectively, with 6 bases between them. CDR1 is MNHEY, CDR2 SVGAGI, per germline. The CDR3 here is CASRGSSYEQYV. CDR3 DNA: TGTGCCAGCAGGGGGAGCTCCTACGAGCAGTACGTC.